This TCR beta chain is drawn from a study of OX40 agonist ivuxolimab in advanced cancers. Sequenced by immunoSEQ multiplex PCR; TCRdb stores in-frame clones only, minus some. The sample has about 50,000 clones, about 92% seen once. The CDR3 has 19 amino acids. With 4 bases removed from V and 0 bases from J, the gap between germline ends came to 22 bases. Germline-derived CDR1 and CDR2 are LNHNV and YYDKDF (reference sequence). The sample was CD4+ or CD8+ T cells sorted from blood, taken in a trial of the OX40 agonist ivuxolimab. This sequence originates from an adult with an advanced solid tumor such as melanoma, head and neck, liver or kidney cancer. This sequence joins TRBV15 and TRBJ1-5, with a tentative D call TRBD1 (6 bases). The CDR3: CATSTKQGPVWFSNQPQHF. The CDR3 DNA follows: TGTGCCACCAGCACTAAACAGGGTCCGGTCTGGTTTAGCAATCAGCCCCAGCATTTT. Full variable domain (outside the CDR3, taken from reference TRBV15 and TRBJ1-5): DAMVIQNPRYQVTQFGKPVTLSCSQTLNHNVMYWYQQKSSQAPKLLFHYYDKDFNNEADTPDNFQSRRPNTSFCFLDIRSPGLGDTAMYLCATSTKQGPVWFSNQPQHFGDGTRLSIL.